This section outlines one T cell receptor beta chain sequence together with its context. Its specificity is unknown. This record comes from a study of T-cell memory formation after mild COVID-19. One entry per CDR3 protein results from TCRdb running MiXCR on the 5' RACE reads. The table lists about 400,000 distinct CDR3 sequences, 24% of them singletons. Trimming removed 3 bases from V and 3 bases from J, with 18 bases in between. This CDR3 region has 16 residues. Germline CDR1 is MGHRA and CDR2 is YSYEKL. General observations from the study: A second wave expanding day 15 to 37 was CD4+-biased; contracting clones were balanced.

The specimen was PBMCs or a T cell subset sorted from them (not recorded which). The receptor was derived from an adult woman who had mild COVID-19 (a few samples of this study predate the infection). Cell type and time point are not known. V usage is TRBV4-1 and J usage is TRBJ2-7, with D tentatively TRBD1 (6 bases). The CDR3 bases are TGCGCCAGCAGCCAGGGGGAATACAGGGCGGTCTACGAGCAGTACTTC. It encodes CASSQGEYRAVYEQYF.